A selection of T cell receptor beta chains follows, all from one sample in a study of blood T cell repertoires in COVID-19. Sequenced by immunoSEQ multiplex PCR; TCRdb stores in-frame clones only, minus some. The table has under 200,000 clones, around 90% seen once. Input material: peripheral blood. The receptors shown here come from a man in his forties or fifties with acute or convalescent COVID-19. Both conserved end residues are part of each CDR3. A D gene is named only where the DNA matches it firmly.

TRBV7-8	TRBD1	CASSLRQGATGELFF
TRBV7-3	-	CASSQNNEQFF
TRBV30	-	CAWSVLSHYTF
TRBV6-2/TRBV6-3	-	CASSRRTDSYYGYTF
TRBV7-6	-	CASSPRGGLRGETQYF
TRBV18	-	CASSPLVSNQPQHF
TRBV4-3	-	CASSQDSDNNQPQHF
TRBV7-9	TRBD1	CASSPDLDRDEAFF
TRBV3-1/TRBV3-2	TRBD1	CASSLQGIGTEAFF
TRBV6-2/TRBV6-3	-	CASSYGDQGSSYNSPLHF
TRBV11-2	TRBD1	CASSSHRGPSNYGYTF
TRBV24-1	-	CATSDDSPGNTIYF
TRBV19	TRBD2	CASSRAGEPTDTQYF
TRBV4-2	-	CASSHAPRTEAFF
TRBV5-5	-	CASSLTGSNEKLFF
TRBV6-5	-	CASRDRTNTGELFF
TRBV27	TRBD2	CASSLSLAANYEQYF
TRBV10-3	TRBD1	CAISEPETGGNYGYTF
TRBV7-2	-	CASSLRMNTEAFF
TRBV9	-	CASSVAIGTYNEQFF
TRBV9	TRBD1	CASSVDGQGTHHPLHF
TRBV5-4	-	CATSYQGRPYEQYF
TRBV7-9	-	CASSLAFAVYGYTF
TRBV2	-	CAINGPAKNIQYF
TRBV6-5	-	CASRVLAEQFF
TRBV5-1	-	CASSRTLGEGGYEQYF
TRBV15	TRBD2	CATSREGRLAGVQETQYF
TRBV10-3	TRBD2	CAIRPSGDYNEQFF
TRBV9	-	CASSEDSYGYTF
TRBV10-3	TRBD1	CAISPGQGLSEAFF
TRBV5-1	-	CASSSQGTPQETQYF
TRBV7-8	TRBD2	CASSLGGLAGETQYF
TRBV6-5	TRBD2	CASRRLAGTDTQYF
TRBV28	-	CASSLGSGLYGYTF
TRBV27	-	CASSFLPSGLSYNEQFF
TRBV11-2	TRBD1	CASSLDLRTGDYGYTF
TRBV10-3	TRBD1	CAISKQGLRQPQHF
TRBV7-9	-	CASSFDTEAFF
TRBV10-3	-	CAISADATQYF
TRBV7-3	TRBD2	CASSLGLLAGYNEQFF
TRBV18	-	CASSWGQNTEAFF
TRBV27	TRBD1	CASSSDRGHYNSPLHF